Each of the 30 T cell receptor beta chains below was sequenced from the same sample in a study of T cells after yellow fever vaccination. TCRdb used MiXCR to reprocess the 5' RACE reads, holding one entry per CDR3 protein. The sample consists of some 260,000 distinct CDR3 sequences, 5.2% of them appearing once. Specimen: CD4+ T cells sorted from PBMCs, collected on the day of the yellow fever booster vaccination. The receptors come from a man in his late teens or twenties who received the YFV17D yellow fever vaccine.

This clonotype was seen a few times. This chain links TRBV7-9 with TRBJ2-7; D is undetermined. V lost 2 bases to trimming and J lost 4 bases, with 12 bases between them. Germline values: CDR1 SEHNR, CDR2 FQNEAQ (reference sequence). The CDR3 totals 14 residues. As DNA, the CDR3 is TGTGCCAGCAGCTTACGTCAGGAGACTTACGAGCAGTACTTC. This sequence encodes CASSLRQETYEQYF.

Ten or more counts support this clonotype. This chain uses TRBV6-6 with TRBJ1-2; the D is unclear. This CDR3 spans 14 amino acids. V lost 9 bases to trimming and J lost 4 bases, with 18 bases between them. Germline lookup yields CDR1 MNHNY and CDR2 SVGAGI (reference sequence). The CDR3 reads CASSDGGSAYGYTF. The CDR3 DNA follows: TGTGCCAGTTCTGATGGTGGTTCCGCCTATGGCTACACCTTC.

This clonotype was observed a few times. This chain connects TRBV28 to TRBJ2-5; D is undetermined. With 2 bases removed from V and 4 bases from J, the gap between germline ends came to 8 bases. The CDR3 is 13 amino acids. The germline gives CDR1 MDHEN, CDR2 SYDVKM. The CDR3 bases are TGTGCCAGCAGTTTAGCAAGTCTAGAGACCCAGTACTTC. Translating gives CASSLASLETQYF.

This clonotype has more than one count but fewer than ten. CDR3 in DNA: TGCGCCAGCAGCGGACGGGTTGGTGGCCCCGCGGGGGAAAAACTGTTTTTT. Amino acid sequence: CASSGRVGGPAGEKLFF. This rearrangement joins TRBV5-1 to TRBJ1-4; no clear D. Trimming took off 4 bases at V and 8 bases at J, with 24 bases between the two ends. Germline-derived CDR1 and CDR2 are SGHRS and YFSETQ. The CDR3 runs 17 residues. Using reference TRBV5-1 and TRBJ1-4 for the parts outside the CDR3, the full variable domain is KAGVTQTPRYLIKTRGQQVTLSCSPISGHRSVSWYQQTPGQGLQFLFEYFSETQRNKGNFPGRFSGRQFSNSRSEMNVSTLELGDSALYLCASSGRVGGPAGEKLFFGSGTQLSVL.

A few counts support this clonotype. The V and J genes are TRBV20-1 and TRBJ2-7; D unclear. Trimming stripped 1 base from V and 5 bases from J, with 3 bases between. Germline V gene lookup returns CDR1 DFQATT and CDR2 SNEGSKA (reference sequence). The CDR3 is 10 residues long. CDR3: CSARGHEQYF. DNA of the CDR3: TGCAGTGCTAGAGGTCACGAGCAGTACTTC.

This clonotype was observed a handful of times. J is TRBJ2-2 and V is TRBV20-1; the match to TRBD1 covers 8 bases. Germline CDR1 and CDR2: DFQATT and SNEGSKA (reference sequence). V lost 3 bases to trimming and J lost 1 base; unmatched junction nucleotides: 4. This CDR3 comprises 15 residues. For the CDR3, the DNA is TGCAGTGCTAGGACGGACAGGGTGAACACCGGGGAGCTGTTTTTT. Its translation is CSARTDRVNTGELFF.

This clonotype was recorded at least ten times. In nucleotides, the CDR3 is TGCAGTGCTACCTCGGCCACGGCGTTTGGCTATGGCTACACCTTC. The encoded protein is CSATSATAFGYGYTF. This rearrangement joins TRBV20-1 to TRBJ1-2; D call uncertain. Germline V gene lookup returns CDR1 DFQATT and CDR2 SNEGSKA (reference sequence). The CDR3 runs 15 residues. Trimming took 4 bases from V and 4 from J, leaving 19 bases between them.

The J gene is TRBJ2-7, the V gene TRBV29-1; the match to TRBD1 covers 7 bases. CDR1 SQVTM and CDR2 ANQGSEA come from the germline V gene. The CDR3 loop spans 15 amino acids. Germline trimming cut 0 bases from V and 0 bases from J; bases unmatched to any gene: 5. Here the CDR3 DNA reads TGCAGCGTTGAAGATTCAGGGACAGACTCCTACGAGCAGTACTTC. Amino acid sequence: CSVEDSGTDSYEQYF.

This clonotype was picked up many times. The chain carries TRBV12-3 or TRBV12-4 and TRBJ2-3; possible D gene TRBD2, 6 bases. V was pared by 7 bases and J by 3 bases, with 20 bases between. This CDR3 is 16 amino acids long. CDR3 residues: CASKWGDPRATDTQYF. The DNA for the CDR3 is TGTGCCAGCAAGTGGGGGGACCCGAGGGCAACAGATACGCAGTATTTT.

This clonotype was observed many times. The genes are TRBV4-1 and TRBJ2-6, with D perhaps being TRBD1 or TRBD2 (5 bases each). Germline CDR1 reads MGHRA; CDR2 reads YSYEKL. CDR3 length: 19 amino acids. The V end was cut by 0 bases, the J end by 0 bases, with 15 bases between. The CDR3 is CASSQDRGRAFSGANVLTF. In DNA form, the CDR3 reads TGCGCCAGCAGCCAAGATCGGGGCAGGGCTTTCTCTGGGGCCAACGTCCTGACTTTC.

The rearrangement links TRBV7-2 to TRBJ1-2, with TRBD1 matching 8 bases. The germline CDR1 and CDR2 sequences are SGHTA and FQGNSA. With 5 bases clipped from V and 8 bases from J, the junction kept 10 bases outside the gene matches. The CDR3 runs 14 residues. DNA of the CDR3: TGTGCCAGCAGCCCGCAGGGGGCCGGGCAGGGCTACACCTTC. Protein sequence: CASSPQGAGQGYTF.

The rearrangement links TRBV5-5 to TRBJ2-7; 7 bases agree with TRBD1. The CDR3 covers 14 residues. Trimming removed 4 bases from V and 4 bases from J; junction bases left unmatched: 8. CDR1 and CDR2 from the germline V gene are SGHKS and YYEKEE (reference sequence). CDR3 bases: TGTGCCAGCAGCCGAACAGGGACAGCTTACGAGCAGTACGTC. It translates to CASSRTGTAYEQYV.

The genes are TRBV5-1 and TRBJ1-2, with a possible D match to TRBD1 (5 bases). V shed 1 base and J shed 2 bases, with 9 bases lying between them. This CDR3 is 14 amino acids long. The germline gives CDR1 SGHRS, CDR2 YFSETQ. The CDR3 DNA reads TGCGCCAGCAGCTTGATCCAGGGAAACTATGGCTACACCTTC. It codes for CASSLIQGNYGYTF.

In this sample, this clonotype turned up a few times. The DNA of the CDR3 is TGTGCCAGCAGCTTAGGGCCGACAGGTCGGACCCAGTACTTC. Encoded protein: CASSLGPTGRTQYF. The chain carries TRBV13 and TRBJ2-5; D perhaps matches TRBD1 (6 bases). With 0 bases removed from V and 7 bases from J, the gap between germline ends came to 12 bases. The CDR3 loop spans 14 amino acids. Germline CDR1 is PRHDT and CDR2 is FYEKMQ (reference sequence). The full variable domain, rest sourced from reference TRBV13 and TRBJ2-5, is AAGVIQSPRHLIKEKRETATLKCYPIPRHDTVYWYQQGPGQDPQFLISFYEKMQSDKGSIPDRFSAQQFSDYHSELNMSSLELGDSALYFCASSLGPTGRTQYFGPGTRLLVL.

This clonotype occurred a few times. The chain has TRBV18 and TRBJ2-3; 10 positions agree with TRBD2. The CDR3 covers 16 residues. The ends lost 3 bases at V and 4 bases at J; junction bases unmatched: 7. Germline CDR1 and CDR2: KGHSH and LQKENI. In nucleotides, the CDR3 is TGTGCCAGCTCACCCCTAGCGGGGGTAGTGGCAGATACGCAGTATTTT. Its protein is CASSPLAGVVADTQYF.

This clonotype was counted at least ten times. V is TRBV7-9 and J is TRBJ2-5; 7 bases are shared with TRBD2. Looked up from germline, CDR1 is SEHNR and CDR2 is FQNEAQ (reference sequence). CDR3 length: 14 amino acids. V gave up 7 bases and J gave up 5 bases; unmatched junction bases: 10. CDR3 sequence: CASTYGAGMETQYF. DNA of the CDR3: TGTGCCAGCACCTATGGAGCGGGGATGGAGACCCAGTACTTC. Full variable domain (missing parts from reference TRBV7-9 and TRBJ2-5): DTGVSQNPRHKITKRGQNVTFRCDPISEHNRLYWYRQTLGQGPEFLTYFQNEAQLEKSRLLSDRFSAERPKGSFSTLEIQRTEQGDSAMYLCASTYGAGMETQYFGPGTRLLVL.

The CDR3 protein is CASSIRGSNVLTF. CDR3 DNA: TGTGCCAGTAGTATACGGGGATCCAACGTCCTGACTTTC. The chain is built from TRBV19 and TRBJ2-6; tentative D call: TRBD2 (5 bases). The CDR3 contains 13 residues. The V and J ends lost 2 bases and 8 bases respectively, with 7 bases between them. Germline CDR1 LNHDA, CDR2 SQIVND (reference sequence).

This clonotype was seen more than once but under ten times. This chain links TRBV11-2 with TRBJ2-7; possibly TRBD1 for D (6 bases). The CDR3 runs 13 residues. The V gene's germline CDR1 is SGHAT and CDR2 FQNNGV. The V and J ends lost 1 base and 7 bases respectively, with 11 bases between them. DNA for the CDR3: TGTGCCAGCAGCTTAGCAGGGGAACGGGAGCAGTACTTC. It translates to CASSLAGEREQYF.

This clonotype appeared a few times. The V and J genes are TRBV4-3 and TRBJ1-3; D unresolved. The CDR3 is 15 residues long. CDR1 is LGHNA and CDR2 is YSLEER in the germline V gene. V lost 5 bases to trimming and J lost 0 bases, with 11 bases between them. Written as DNA, the CDR3 is TGCGCCAGCAGCTCGAGGTGGGGCTCTGGAAACACCATATATTTT. Residues: CASSSRWGSGNTIYF.

At least ten counts were recorded for this clonotype. The chain joins TRBV29-1 to TRBJ2-3; D perhaps matches TRBD2 (5 bases). V was clipped by 0 bases and J by 0 bases, with 13 bases between them. Germline CDR1 reads SQVTM; CDR2 reads ANQGSEA. The CDR3 sequence is 16 residues long. The CDR3 DNA is TGCAGCGTTGAAGATCCCCTTAGCGCCAGCACAGATACGCAGTATTTT. This translates into CSVEDPLSASTDTQYF.

The chain carries TRBV20-1 and TRBJ2-3; TRBD2 matches at 9 bases. CDR3 length equals 15 residues. The germline V gene has CDR1 DFQATT and CDR2 SNEGSKA (reference sequence). The junction had 8 bases not matched to a gene; V was cut back by 3 bases and J by 4 bases. The CDR3 region is CSASRRGGPADTQYF. For the CDR3, the DNA is TGCAGTGCTAGTCGGCGGGGGGGCCCCGCAGATACGCAGTATTTT.

The chain uses TRBV2 and TRBJ1-1, with D tentatively TRBD1 (6 bases). In germline, CDR1 is SNHLY, CDR2 FYNNEI. Between the trimmed V and J ends, which lost 7 bases and 4 bases, there was a span of 19 bases. The CDR3 has 15 amino acids. CDR3 bases: TGTGCCAGCAACGGCAGGGGATACCTATTCACTGAAGCTTTCTTT. Translating gives CASNGRGYLFTEAFF.

This clonotype turned up a few times. As DNA, the CDR3 is TGCGCCAGCAGCCAAGGTCACAGGGGTGGGGAGACCCAGTACTTC. It translates to CASSQGHRGGETQYF. The genes are TRBV4-3 and TRBJ2-5; TRBD1 matches 7 bases. V lost 1 base and J lost 5; bases outside the gene matches: 7. This CDR3 comprises 15 residues. Looked up from germline, CDR1 is LGHNA and CDR2 is YSLEER.

This clonotype was counted a few times. The rearrangement uses TRBV7-3 and TRBJ2-1; D gene unclear. The CDR3 extends over 14 amino acids. Germline CDR1 and CDR2: SGHTA and FQGTGA. V lost 2 bases and J lost 5, with 10 bases in between. The CDR3 region is CASSLQAGNNEQFF. The CDR3 bases are TGTGCCAGCAGCTTACAGGCAGGTAACAATGAGCAGTTCTTC.

This clonotype appeared a few times. This chain links TRBV5-1 with TRBJ2-5; tentatively, D is TRBD2 (5 bases). Germline V gene lookup returns CDR1 SGHRS and CDR2 YFSETQ. V lost 5 bases and J 5 bases, leaving 22 bases between the germline ends. This CDR3 is 16 amino acids long. CDR3: CASRLGPSFVEETQYF. The CDR3, as DNA: TGCGCCAGCAGACTCGGCCCTAGCTTCGTTGAGGAGACCCAGTACTTC.

The chain joins TRBV25-1 to TRBJ2-1; 11 positions match TRBD1. Losses at the gene ends were 2 bases for V and 9 bases for J; bases not matched to a gene: 6. Germline values: CDR1 MGHDK, CDR2 SYGVNS. This CDR3 comprises 15 residues. CDR3 protein: CASSEPGTGGGEQFF. CDR3 coding DNA: TGTGCCAGCAGTGAACCCGGGACAGGGGGAGGTGAGCAGTTCTTC.

A few counts support this clonotype. The DNA for the CDR3 is TGTGCCAGCAGCCTTAGCGGGGGGGCCATTAGAGAGACCCAGTACTTC. Its protein is CASSLSGGAIRETQYF. The chain links TRBV7-8 to TRBJ2-5, with 11 positions matching TRBD2. J gave up 4 bases and V 5 bases, and 9 bases lay outside the gene matches. In germline, CDR1 is SGHVS, CDR2 FQNEAQ. This CDR3 is built from 16 residues.

This clonotype was seen a handful of times. The chain combines TRBV2 with TRBJ2-5; TRBD1 matches at 7 bases. This CDR3 is built from 15 residues. Germline V CDR1 and CDR2: SNHLY, FYNNEI. Trimming cost V 7 bases and J 1 base; bases outside gene matches: 9. DNA of the CDR3: TGTGCCAGCACCCAAATGGGGACAGTCCAAGAGACCCAGTACTTC. Its protein is CASTQMGTVQETQYF. The full variable domain, its missing parts supplied by reference TRBV2 and TRBJ2-5, is EPEVTQTPSHQVTQMGQEVILRCVPISNHLYFYWYRQILGQKVEFLVSFYNNEISEKSEIFDDQFSVERPDGSNFTLKIRSTKLEDSAMYFCASTQMGTVQETQYFGPGTRLLVL.

The chain joins TRBV5-5 to TRBJ1-5; D gene ambiguous. The germline V gene encodes CDR1 SGHKS and CDR2 YYEKEE (reference sequence). The V end was cut by 3 bases, the J end by 5 bases, with 9 bases between. The CDR3 has 13 residues. In DNA, the CDR3 is TGTGCCAGCAGCTCAGATGGGCATCAGCCCCAGCATTTT. The encoded protein is CASSSDGHQPQHF.

Many counts were recorded for this clonotype. The J gene is TRBJ2-7, the V gene TRBV5-1, with TRBD1 matching over 8 bases. Germline CDR1 reads SGHRS; CDR2 reads YFSETQ. The V segment lost 7 bases and the J segment 2 bases; nucleotides outside the gene matches: 11. The CDR3 length is 15 residues. CDR3 sequence: CASFQGTGVTYEQYF. The CDR3 nucleotides are TGCGCCAGCTTCCAAGGGACAGGCGTTACCTACGAGCAGTACTTC. The full variable domain, its missing parts supplied by reference TRBV5-1 and TRBJ2-7, is KAGVTQTPRYLIKTRGQQVTLSCSPISGHRSVSWYQQTPGQGLQFLFEYFSETQRNKGNFPGRFSGRQFSNSRSEMNVSTLELGDSALYLCASFQGTGVTYEQYFGPGTRLTVT.